This T cell receptor beta chain is drawn from a study of Ad26.COV2.S vaccination and SARS-CoV-2 variants. Findings and caveats of the study: There was reportedly substantial breadth in spike-specific CD8+ and CD4+ T cell responses after vaccination.

There are 14 residues in the CDR3. V was shortened by 7 bases and J by 3 bases, with 14 bases between the two germline ends. Germline-derived CDR1 and CDR2 are SNHLY and FYNNEI. Indicated treatment: around 19 received Ad26.COV2.S at low or high dose, single or two shots; roughly five received placebo; per-sample allocation not given. After the first vaccine or placebo injection, samples were drawn on day 63. Assay: immunoSEQ multiplex PCR; the TCRdb copy retains only in-frame clones and omits some. Of about 330,000 clones listed, roughly 90% are singletons. In the case of this clone: Its antigen remains unknown.

The sample here was peripheral blood, taken in a trial of Ad26.COV2.S vaccine versus placebo. The source of this sequence is a person aged 18 to 65 who received the Ad26.COV2.S COVID-19 vaccine or a placebo. This chain joins TRBV2 and TRBJ2-3; D is perhaps TRBD1 (5 bases). CDR3 amino acids: CASKGPEGTDTQYF. The CDR3 DNA sequence: TGTGCCAGCAAGGGGCCCGAAGGGACAGATACGCAGTATTTT.